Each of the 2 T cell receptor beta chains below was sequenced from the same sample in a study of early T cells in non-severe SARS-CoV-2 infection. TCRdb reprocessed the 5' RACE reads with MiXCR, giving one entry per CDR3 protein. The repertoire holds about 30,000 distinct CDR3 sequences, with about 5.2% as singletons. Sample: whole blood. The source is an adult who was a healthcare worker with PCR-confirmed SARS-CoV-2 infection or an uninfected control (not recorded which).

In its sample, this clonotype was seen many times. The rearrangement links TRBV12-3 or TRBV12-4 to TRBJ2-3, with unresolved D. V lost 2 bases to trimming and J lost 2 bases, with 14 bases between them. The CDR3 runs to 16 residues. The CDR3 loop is CASSLPFGGPTDTQYF. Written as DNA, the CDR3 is TGTGCCAGCAGTTTACCATTCGGCGGCCCCACAGATACGCAGTATTTT.

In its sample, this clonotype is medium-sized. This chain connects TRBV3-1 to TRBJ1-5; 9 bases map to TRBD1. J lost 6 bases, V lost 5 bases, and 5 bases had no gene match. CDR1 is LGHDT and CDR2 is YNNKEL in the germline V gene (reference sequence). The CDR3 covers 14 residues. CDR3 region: CASSATGGSQPQHF. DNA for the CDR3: TGTGCCAGCAGCGCCACAGGGGGCAGTCAGCCCCAGCATTTT.